The rows below give T cell receptor beta chains drawn from one sample of a study of identifying expanded T cells in peripheral blood. The protocol was immunoSEQ multiplex PCR, while the TCRdb copy is restricted to in-frame clones and leaves out a portion. The data hold about 94,000 clones, with approximately 88% observed a single time. Sequencing was performed on blood. Receptor source: a person aged 18 to 75 in good health. The CDR3 runs from the conserved cysteine through the conserved F or W. The D gene is left open where the match is weak.

J | V | D | DNA | CDR3
TRBJ1-2 | TRBV6-1 | . | TGTGCCAGCAGTGAAGCGCGGGCAGCCTATGGCTACACCTTC | CASSEARAAYGYTF
TRBJ1-5 | TRBV4-2 | . | TGTGCCAGCAGCCCGCGGGCGGGACCCGGAGATATTAGCAATCAGCCCCAGCATTTT | CASSPRAGPGDISNQPQHF
TRBJ2-2 | TRBV30 | . | TGTGCCTGGGGACACCCGCCAAACACCGGGGAGCTGTTTTTT | CAWGHPPNTGELFF
TRBJ2-2 | TRBV2 | . | TGTGCCAGCAGTGCGGACTTCACCGGGGAGCTGTTTTTT | CASSADFTGELFF
TRBJ2-1 | TRBV5-1 | . | TGCGCCAGCAGCTTGGGTCGGAATGAGCAGTTCTTC | CASSLGRNEQFF
TRBJ2-1 | TRBV7-3 | TRBD1 | TGTGCCAGCAGCGCCGGACAGGCGAGTTACAATGAGCAGTTCTTC | CASSAGQASYNEQFF
TRBJ1-4 | TRBV11-3 | TRBD1 | TGTGCCAGCAGCTTAAGGGTCGGGACAGGGGAAAAACTGTTTTTT | CASSLRVGTGEKLFF
TRBJ2-7 | TRBV18 | TRBD1 | TGTGCCAGCTCATCACAGGGGGCCCCCCTCAACGAGCAGTACTTC | CASSSQGAPLNEQYF
TRBJ2-1 | TRBV9 | . | TGTGCCAGCAGCGTAGTCTCGGGCTACAATGAGCAGTTCTTC | CASSVVSGYNEQFF
TRBJ2-5 | TRBV7-9 | . | TGTGCCAGCAGCTCCTTACAGACAGACCAAGAGACCCAGTACTTC | CASSSLQTDQETQYF
TRBJ2-3 | TRBV7-2 | . | TGTGCCAGCAGCTTAGGTAGTGTGGGGACGCAGTATTTT | CASSLGSVGTQYF
TRBJ1-1 | TRBV27 | . | TGTGCCAGCAGTTTATATGGGAGGACAGTTGAAGCTTTCTTT | CASSLYGRTVEAFF
TRBJ1-5 | TRBV7-2 | . | TGTGCCAGCAGCTGGGACGGGGGGGGCAATCAGCCCCAGCATTTT | CASSWDGGGNQPQHF
TRBJ2-5 | TRBV9 | TRBD1 | TGTGCCAGCAGCTATGGGACAGTACAAGAGACCCAGTACTTC | CASSYGTVQETQYF
TRBJ2-2 | TRBV2 | . | TGTGCCAGCAGTATCAGGAACACCTACACCGGGGAGCTGTTTTTT | CASSIRNTYTGELFF
TRBJ2-2 | TRBV27 | TRBD2 | TGTGCCAGCAAGTCGGGGGGTATGAACACCGGGGAGCTGTTTTTT | CASKSGGMNTGELFF
TRBJ2-3 | TRBV6-5 | . | TGTGCCAGCAGTTACCAGGGTGCGGGCACAGATACGCAGTATTTT | CASSYQGAGTDTQYF
TRBJ2-6 | TRBV5-1 | TRBD1 | TGCGCCAGCAGCCTACGGGACAGGGGGCTTGCTGGGGCCAACGTCCTGACTTTC | CASSLRDRGLAGANVLTF
TRBJ1-1 | TRBV6-5 | . | TGTGCCAGCAGTTACTCGTGGGGGTACGGGAACACTGAAGCTTTCTTT | CASSYSWGYGNTEAFF
TRBJ2-7 | TRBV2 | . | TGTGCCAGCAGTGGGGTGGGGGAGCAGTACTTC | CASSGVGEQYF
TRBJ2-2 | TRBV30 | TRBD2 | TGTGCCTGGAGCGCTACTAGCGGGAGGGCCTGGTACACCGGGGAGCTGTTTTTT | CAWSATSGRAWYTGELFF
TRBJ1-4 | TRBV6-1 | TRBD1 | TGTGCCAGCAGTGTAGGGGACAGGGGAACTAATGAAAAACTGTTTTTT | CASSVGDRGTNEKLFF